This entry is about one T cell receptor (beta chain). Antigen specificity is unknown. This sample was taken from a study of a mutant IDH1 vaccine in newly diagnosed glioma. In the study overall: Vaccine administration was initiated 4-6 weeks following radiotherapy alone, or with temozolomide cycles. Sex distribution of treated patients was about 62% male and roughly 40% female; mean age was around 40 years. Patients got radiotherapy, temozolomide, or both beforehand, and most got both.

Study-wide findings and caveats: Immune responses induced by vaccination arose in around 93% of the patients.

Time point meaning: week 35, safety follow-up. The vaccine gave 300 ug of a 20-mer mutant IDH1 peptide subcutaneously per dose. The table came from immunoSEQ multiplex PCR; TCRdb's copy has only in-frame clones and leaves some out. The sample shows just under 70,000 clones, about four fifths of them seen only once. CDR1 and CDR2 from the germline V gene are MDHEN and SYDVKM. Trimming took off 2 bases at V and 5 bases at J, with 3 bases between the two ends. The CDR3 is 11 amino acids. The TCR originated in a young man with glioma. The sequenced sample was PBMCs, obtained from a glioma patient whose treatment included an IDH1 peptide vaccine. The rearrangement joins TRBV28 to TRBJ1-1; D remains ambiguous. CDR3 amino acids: CASSLGTEAFF. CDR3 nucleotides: TGTGCCAGCAGTTTAGGGACTGAAGCTTTCTTT.